This entry lists 17 T cell receptor beta chains sequenced from one sample in a study of early T cells in non-severe SARS-CoV-2 infection. TCRdb reanalysed the 5' RACE reads using MiXCR and keeps one entry per CDR3 protein. The table records under 95,000 distinct CDR3 sequences, roughly 12% of them present only once. Sequencing was done on a sample of whole blood. All receptors derive from an adult who was a healthcare worker with PCR-confirmed SARS-CoV-2 infection or an uninfected control (not recorded which).

This clonotype showed up many times. The V call is TRBV20-1, the J call TRBJ1-5; no definite D call. Germline CDR1 DFQATT, CDR2 SNEGSKA (reference sequence). This CDR3 is built from 13 residues. Trimming pared 3 bases from V and 0 bases from J, leaving 6 bases between. CDR3 bases: TGCAGTGCTAGTCAGGCTAGCAATCAGCCCCAGCATTTT. Translation gives CSASQASNQPQHF.

This clonotype is medium-sized within its sample. V gene TRBV20-1 combines with J gene TRBJ1-6; D unclear. The germline CDR1 and CDR2 sequences are DFQATT and SNEGSKA (reference sequence). Trimming left V 0 bases short and J 6 bases short, with 18 bases between. The CDR3 loop spans 17 amino acids. The CDR3 DNA reads as TGCAGTGCTAGAGAAGGGCCCGGGCGGGTGGCTAATTCACCCCTCCACTTT. Translation gives CSAREGPGRVANSPLHF.

The CDR3 is CASSIIQGGETQYF. The CDR3, as DNA: TGTGCCAGTAGTATAATCCAAGGGGGAGAGACCCAGTACTTC. The chain recombines TRBV19 with TRBJ2-5; D possibly corresponds to TRBD1 (6 bases). The CDR3 loop spans 14 amino acids. Trimming pared 2 bases from V and 4 bases from J, leaving 11 bases between. Germline CDR1 is LNHDA and CDR2 is SQIVND (reference sequence).

CDR3 residues: CASSFGSRGTEAFF. As DNA, the CDR3 is TGTGCCAGCAGCTTCGGGTCGAGGGGTACTGAAGCTTTCTTT. The V gene is TRBV11-1, the J gene TRBJ1-1, with D possibly matching TRBD1 (5 bases). V was cut by 3 bases and J by 5 bases, with 13 bases left in between. Germline V gene lookup returns CDR1 SGHAT and CDR2 FQDESV (reference sequence). The CDR3 loop spans 14 amino acids.

This clonotype was observed a single time. A much larger clone is a single base away; this may be a read error. The chain links TRBV18 to TRBJ2-7; 9 positions match TRBD2. Per germline, CDR1 KGHSH and CDR2 LQKENI. The CDR3 totals 15 residues. In DNA, the CDR3 is TGTGCCATCTCACCACCGACTAGCGGAGCCTACGAGCAGTACTTC. Protein product: CAISPPTSGAYEQYF.

The chain uses TRBV9 and TRBJ1-1; 8 bases match TRBD1. CDR1 is SGDLS and CDR2 is YYNGEE in the germline V gene. V trimming: 0 bases; J trimming: 4 bases; junction bases outside the gene matches: 5. The CDR3 extends over 15 amino acids. The CDR3 spells CASSVEGQGGTEAFF. The CDR3 region has the DNA TGTGCCAGCAGCGTAGAAGGACAGGGCGGCACTGAAGCTTTCTTT.

A remark on this clonotype: At one of its ends the junction is not consistent with the germline gene, which may arise from a read error. The gene calls are TRBV20-1 and TRBJ2-7, with D unresolved. Germline assignment: CDR1 DFQATT and CDR2 SNEGSKA (reference sequence). The CDR3 has 13 residues. The CDR3 spells CSARGPSGGEQCF. The CDR3 nucleotides are TGCAGTGCTAGAGGGCCGAGTGGTGGCGAGCAGTGCTTC.

This clonotype was seen a few times. CDR3 region: CSAGTIRDYGYTF. The CDR3 DNA follows: TGCAGCGCTGGCACGATCCGGGACTATGGCTACACCTTC. The rearrangement joins TRBV29-1 to TRBJ1-2; D is undetermined. CDR1 and CDR2 from the germline V gene are SQVTM and ANQGSEA. The CDR3 runs to 13 residues. V was trimmed by 7 bases and J by 3 bases, leaving 15 bases between them.

The genes are TRBV2 and TRBJ2-1, with D tentatively TRBD1 (6 bases). This CDR3 spans 12 amino acids. CDR1 SNHLY and CDR2 FYNNEI come from the germline V gene. The V and J ends lost 7 bases and 7 bases respectively, with 11 bases between them. CDR3 sequence reads: CASTRGWNEQFF. CDR3 nucleotide sequence: TGTGCCAGCACTAGGGGGTGGAATGAGCAGTTCTTC.

This clonotype was seen a few times. The chain employs TRBV28 and TRBJ1-1; D gene unclear. This CDR3 spans 12 amino acids. Deletions cut 4 bases from V and 7 bases from J, with 10 bases between. Per germline, CDR1 MDHEN and CDR2 SYDVKM. The CDR3 sequence is CASSSPGLEAFF. The DNA for the CDR3 is TGTGCCAGCAGTTCTCCCGGCCTTGAAGCTTTCTTT.

This clonotype was recorded a few times. This sequence joins TRBV20-1 and TRBJ2-7; 8 nucleotides line up with TRBD1. This CDR3 region has 14 residues. Germline V gene sequence: CDR1 DFQATT, CDR2 SNEGSKA (reference sequence). Trimming cost V 3 bases and J 2 bases; bases outside gene matches: 6. The CDR3 sequence: CSASLGQGAYEQYF. In DNA form, the CDR3 reads TGCAGTGCTAGCCTCGGACAGGGCGCCTACGAGCAGTACTTC.

The chain links TRBV12-3 or TRBV12-4 to TRBJ1-3, with a tentative D call TRBD1 (5 bases). The V gene lost 6 bases and the J gene lost 0 bases, with 9 bases spanning the gap. This CDR3 is 14 amino acids long. CDR3 bases: TGTGCCAGCAGAGAACAGGCCTCTGGAAACACCATATATTTT. Residues: CASREQASGNTIYF.

This clonotype was observed a few times. V and J are TRBV20-1 and TRBJ2-5; D is uncertain. The germline gives CDR1 DFQATT, CDR2 SNEGSKA (reference sequence). V gave up 6 bases and J gave up 1 base, with 6 bases separating them. The CDR3 consists of 11 residues. The CDR3 sequence: CSALVQETQYF. The CDR3, as DNA: TGCAGTGCCCTAGTCCAAGAGACCCAGTACTTC.

The chain uses TRBV29-1 and TRBJ1-2; D is unclear. V lost 1 base and J lost 2, with 11 bases in between. Germline values: CDR1 SQVTM, CDR2 ANQGSEA. CDR3 length equals 14 residues. The CDR3 sequence is CSVEAGRANYGYTF. Here the CDR3 DNA reads TGCAGCGTTGAAGCGGGGAGGGCGAACTATGGCTACACCTTC.

This clonotype has just a few counts. The chain recombines TRBV20-1 with TRBJ1-6; the match to TRBD1 covers 9 bases. Per the germline V gene, CDR1 is DFQATT and CDR2 is SNEGSKA (reference sequence). This CDR3 spans 15 amino acids. Unmatched junction bases numbered 6, after V lost 0 bases and J lost 9 bases. The DNA of the CDR3 is TGCAGTGCTAGAGAAGGACAGGGGTTGGGTTCACCCCTCCACTTT. Its protein product is CSAREGQGLGSPLHF.

This clonotype turned up a few times. The chain uses TRBV2 and TRBJ2-3; the match to TRBD2 covers 7 bases. The CDR3 sequence is 15 residues long. Germline V lookup: CDR1 SNHLY, CDR2 FYNNEI. The junction had 6 bases not matched to a gene; V was cut back by 3 bases and J by 3 bases. The chain's CDR3 is CASSEAGVPTDTQYF. The CDR3 DNA is TGTGCCAGCAGTGAGGCGGGAGTCCCAACAGATACGCAGTATTTT. The entire variable domain, with the rest obtained from reference TRBV2 and TRBJ2-3, is as follows: EPEVTQTPSHQVTQMGQEVILRCVPISNHLYFYWYRQILGQKVEFLVSFYNNEISEKSEIFDDQFSVERPDGSNFTLKIRSTKLEDSAMYFCASSEAGVPTDTQYFGPGTRLTVL.

In this sample, this clonotype turned up many times. V is TRBV7-9 and J is TRBJ2-1; 7 positions agree with TRBD2. After removal of 5 bases from V and 6 bases from J, the junction contained 7 bases not matched to a gene. Germline lookup yields CDR1 SEHNR and CDR2 FQNEAQ (reference sequence). The CDR3 has 14 amino acids. The DNA for the CDR3 is TGTGCCAGCAGCCTACAGACGGGGGGCAATGAGCAGTTCTTC. Its protein is CASSLQTGGNEQFF. Drawing the rest from reference TRBV7-9 and TRBJ2-1, the complete variable domain is DTGVSQNPRHKITKRGQNVTFRCDPISEHNRLYWYRQTLGQGPEFLTYFQNEAQLEKSRLLSDRFSAERPKGSFSTLEIQRTEQGDSAMYLCASSLQTGGNEQFFGPGTRLTVL.